The clone carrying this T cell receptor beta chain was counted ten times or more. Its target is unknown. CDR3-region Arm-PCR and iRepertoire HTBI primers produced the TCR beta libraries. TCRdb independently ran MiXCR on the multiplex PCR reads; one entry per CDR3 protein. This sample has fewer than 400,000 distinct CDR3 sequences, with about a sixth found just once. In germline, CDR1 is SEHNR, CDR2 FQNEAQ (reference sequence). The CDR3 loop spans 17 amino acids. V lost 5 bases and J lost 4; bases outside the gene matches: 13. The time point was: newly diagnosed GD, antithyroid drugs for less than 3 months. There was RNA extracted from PBMCs, and the TCR library was made from it. These data are taken from a study of regulatory T cells in long-lasting Graves disease. Study-wide findings and caveats: Public clonotype sharing was higher in persistent than newly diagnosed patients.

The chain has TRBV7-9 and TRBJ2-5, with 10 bases that match TRBD1. The clonotype originates from a female donor with Graves disease. Specimen: peripheral blood mononuclear cells (PBMCs), collected at new diagnosis, from a patient treated with antithyroid drugs. The CDR3 DNA reads as TGTGCCAGCAGCGAATCCAGAGACAGGGGGCTTGTAGAGACCCAGTACTTC. This encodes CASSESRDRGLVETQYF.